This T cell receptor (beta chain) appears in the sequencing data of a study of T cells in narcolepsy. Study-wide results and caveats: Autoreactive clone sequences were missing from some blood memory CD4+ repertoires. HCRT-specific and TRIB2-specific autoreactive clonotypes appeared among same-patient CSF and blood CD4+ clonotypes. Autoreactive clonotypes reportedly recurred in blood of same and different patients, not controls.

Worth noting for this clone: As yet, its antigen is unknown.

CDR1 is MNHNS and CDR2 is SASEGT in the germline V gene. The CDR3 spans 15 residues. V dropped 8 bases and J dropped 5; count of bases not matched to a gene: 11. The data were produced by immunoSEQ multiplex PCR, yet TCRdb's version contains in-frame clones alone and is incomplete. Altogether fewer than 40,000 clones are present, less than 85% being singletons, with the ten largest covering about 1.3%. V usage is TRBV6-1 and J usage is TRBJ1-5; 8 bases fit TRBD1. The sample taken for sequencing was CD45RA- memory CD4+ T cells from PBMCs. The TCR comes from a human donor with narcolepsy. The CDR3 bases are TGTGCCAGCTCTATGGGTCGCAGGGGGCATCAGCCCCAGCATTTT. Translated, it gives CASSMGRRGHQPQHF.